The clone carrying this T cell receptor beta chain was counted many times. What it binds is unknown. The CDR3 runs 13 residues. Trimming removed 4 bases from V and 6 bases from J, with 11 bases in between. Looked up from germline, CDR1 is SGHAT and CDR2 is FQNNGV. From the 5' RACE reads, TCRdb called clonotypes with MiXCR, one entry per CDR3 protein. The sample contains roughly 90,000 distinct CDR3 sequences, roughly 9% of which appear only once. This sample was taken from a study of CD8 T cells in ankylosing spondylitis. Whole-study results and caveats: A TCR beta motif of 7 to 9 highly homologous variants seemed to mark ankylosing spondylitis blood.

The sequence was obtained from a male donor with ankylosing spondylitis. Source material: blood, either unsorted or a sorted T cell fraction (not recorded which). The chain has TRBV11-2 and TRBJ2-3, with D possibly TRBD2 on 5 matching bases. DNA of the CDR3: TGTGCCAGCAGCTCGGGGTTCATGGATACGCAGTATTTT. This sequence encodes CASSSGFMDTQYF. Variable domain in full (rest from reference TRBV11-2 and TRBJ2-3): EAGVAQSPRYKIIEKRQSVAFWCNPISGHATLYWYQQILGQGPKLLIQFQNNGVVDDSQLPKDRFSAERLKGVDSTLKIQPAKLEDSAVYLCASSSGFMDTQYFGPGTRLTVL.